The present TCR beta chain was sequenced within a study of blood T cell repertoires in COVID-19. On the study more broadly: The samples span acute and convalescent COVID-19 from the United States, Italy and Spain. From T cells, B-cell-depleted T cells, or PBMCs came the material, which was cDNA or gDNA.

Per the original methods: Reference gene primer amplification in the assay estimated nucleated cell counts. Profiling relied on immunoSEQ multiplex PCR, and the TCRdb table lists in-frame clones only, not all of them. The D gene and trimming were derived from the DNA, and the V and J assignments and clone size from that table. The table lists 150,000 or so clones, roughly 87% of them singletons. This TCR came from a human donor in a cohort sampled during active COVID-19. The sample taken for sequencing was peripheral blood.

CDR3 protein: CSVVGTGNYEQYF. The CDR3 DNA follows: TGCAGCGTTGTCGGGACAGGAAACTACGAGCAGTACTTC. The rearrangement uses TRBV29-1 and TRBJ2-7; TRBD1 aligns across 8 bases. The CDR3 consists of 13 residues. Germline-derived CDR1 and CDR2 are SQVTM and ANQGSEA. With V trimmed by 4 bases and J by 3 bases, 5 bases remained unmatched.